This T cell receptor beta chain was sequenced in a study of T cells in localized non-small cell lung cancer. This clone was detected only once. As yet, its antigen is unknown. The CDR3 loop spans 15 amino acids. Germline values: CDR1 SGHRS, CDR2 YFSETQ. Trimming removed 0 bases at V and 3 bases at J, with 9 bases between. Assay: immunoSEQ multiplex PCR; the TCRdb copy retains only in-frame clones and omits some. This sample has tens of thousands of clones, with around four fifths found just once. Overall study results and limits: It remains possible that heterogeneity exists, since only one tumor region was sequenced.

The TCR comes from a man aged 35 to 69 with stage I lung adenocarcinoma. The source material was peripheral blood, sampled before any cancer treatment. This chain joins TRBV5-1 and TRBJ1-4; D is uncertain. The CDR3 spells CASSLAVAANEKLFF. In DNA form, the CDR3 reads TGCGCCAGCAGCTTGGCGGTAGCGGCTAATGAAAAACTGTTTTTT. Based on the CDR3 plus reference TRBV5-1 and TRBJ1-4, the full variable domain is KAGVTQTPRYLIKTRGQQVTLSCSPISGHRSVSWYQQTPGQGLQFLFEYFSETQRNKGNFPGRFSGRQFSNSRSEMNVSTLELGDSALYLCASSLAVAANEKLFFGSGTQLSVL.